Listed here is a single T cell receptor beta chain. The V gene lost 0 bases and the J gene lost 6 bases, with 9 bases spanning the gap. This CDR3 has 13 amino acids. Assay: immunoSEQ multiplex PCR; the TCRdb copy retains only in-frame clones and omits some. The table shows 190,000 or so clones, with roughly nine tenths occurring only once. The data originate from a study of blood T cell repertoires in COVID-19. The J gene is TRBJ2-7, the V gene TRBV12-3 or TRBV12-4; weak D call: TRBD1 (6 bases). Sequencing used PBMCs or T cells enriched from blood (not recorded which). The clonotype comes from a woman between 18 and 29 years old who had recovered from COVID-19. CDR3 amino acids: CASSLALGGEQYF. CDR3 DNA: TGTGCCAGCAGTTTAGCGCTAGGGGGCGAGCAGTACTTC.